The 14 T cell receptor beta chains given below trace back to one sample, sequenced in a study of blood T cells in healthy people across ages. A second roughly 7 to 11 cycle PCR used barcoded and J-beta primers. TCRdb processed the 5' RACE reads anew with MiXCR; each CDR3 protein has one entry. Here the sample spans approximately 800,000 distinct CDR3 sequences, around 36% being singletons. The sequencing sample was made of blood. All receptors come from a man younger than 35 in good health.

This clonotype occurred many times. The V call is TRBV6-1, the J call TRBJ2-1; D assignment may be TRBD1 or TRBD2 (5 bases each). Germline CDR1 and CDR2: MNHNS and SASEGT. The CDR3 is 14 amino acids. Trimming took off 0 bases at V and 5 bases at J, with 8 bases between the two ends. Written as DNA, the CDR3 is TGTGCCAGCAGTGAAGCAGGGACGGACAATGAGCAGTTCTTC. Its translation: CASSEAGTDNEQFF.

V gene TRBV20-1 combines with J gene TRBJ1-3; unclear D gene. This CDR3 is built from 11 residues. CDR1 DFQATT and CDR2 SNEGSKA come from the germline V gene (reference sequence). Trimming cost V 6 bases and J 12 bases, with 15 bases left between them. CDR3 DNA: TGCAGTGCCCCCCAAGGTGGCGGCATATATTTT. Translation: CSAPQGGGIYF.

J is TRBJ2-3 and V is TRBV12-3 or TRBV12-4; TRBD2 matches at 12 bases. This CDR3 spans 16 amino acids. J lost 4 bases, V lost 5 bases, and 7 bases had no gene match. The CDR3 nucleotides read TGTGCCAGCAGTCGTCGACTAGCGGGAGCAGCAGATACGCAGTATTTT. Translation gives CASSRRLAGAADTQYF.

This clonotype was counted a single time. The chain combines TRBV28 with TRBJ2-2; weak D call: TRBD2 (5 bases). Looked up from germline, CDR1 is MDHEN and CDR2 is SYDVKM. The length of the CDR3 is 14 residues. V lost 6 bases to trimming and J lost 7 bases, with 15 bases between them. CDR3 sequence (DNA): TGTGCCAGCAGAGATCCGGGGTCCCTCGGGGAGCTGTTTTTT. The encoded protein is CASRDPGSLGELFF.

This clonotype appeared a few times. The CDR3 DNA is TGTGCCAGCAGCTTAGATGGTGGGAATGAGCAGTTCTTC. It translates to CASSLDGGNEQFF. The chain uses TRBV7-2 and TRBJ2-1; D gene unclear. The germline CDR1 and CDR2 sequences are SGHTA and FQGNSA. The length of the CDR3 is 13 residues. Trimming removed 1 base at V and 7 bases at J, with 8 bases between.

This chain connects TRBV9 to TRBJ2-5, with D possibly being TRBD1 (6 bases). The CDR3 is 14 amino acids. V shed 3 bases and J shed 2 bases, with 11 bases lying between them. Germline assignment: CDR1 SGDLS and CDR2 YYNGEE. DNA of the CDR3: TGTGCCAGCAGCGCCCAGGGGCGTCAAGAGACCCAGTACTTC. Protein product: CASSAQGRQETQYF.

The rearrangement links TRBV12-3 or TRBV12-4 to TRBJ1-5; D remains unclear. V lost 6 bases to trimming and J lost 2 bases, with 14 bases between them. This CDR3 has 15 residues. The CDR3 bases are TGTGCCAGCAGCGCCGGTGCGAGTCGCAATCAGCCCCAGCATTTT. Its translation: CASSAGASRNQPQHF.

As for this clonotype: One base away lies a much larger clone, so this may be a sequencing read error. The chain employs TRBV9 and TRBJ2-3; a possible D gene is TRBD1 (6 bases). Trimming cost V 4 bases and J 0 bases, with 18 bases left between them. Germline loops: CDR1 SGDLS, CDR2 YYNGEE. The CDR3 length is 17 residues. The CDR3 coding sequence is TGTGCCAGCAGCATGAGTGGGACACCTTCTAGCACAGATACGCAGTATTTT. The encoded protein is CASSMSGTPSSTDTQYF.

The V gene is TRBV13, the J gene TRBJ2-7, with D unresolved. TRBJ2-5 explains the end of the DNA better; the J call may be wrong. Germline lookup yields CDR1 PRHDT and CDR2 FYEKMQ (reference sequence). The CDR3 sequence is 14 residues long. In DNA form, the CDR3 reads TGTGCCAGCAGCCCCATGGCGTGGGGTAAGACCCAGTACTTC. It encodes CASSPMAWGKTQYF.

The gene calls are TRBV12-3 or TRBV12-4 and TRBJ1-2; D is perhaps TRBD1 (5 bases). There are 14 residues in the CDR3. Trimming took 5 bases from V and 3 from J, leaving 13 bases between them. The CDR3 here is CASSVFQGDYGYTF. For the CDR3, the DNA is TGTGCCAGCAGTGTATTTCAAGGGGACTATGGCTACACCTTC.

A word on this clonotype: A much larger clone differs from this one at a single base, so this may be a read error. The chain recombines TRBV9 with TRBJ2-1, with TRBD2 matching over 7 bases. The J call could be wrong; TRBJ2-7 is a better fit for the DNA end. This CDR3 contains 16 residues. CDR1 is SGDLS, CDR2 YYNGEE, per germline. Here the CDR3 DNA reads TGTGCCAGCAGCGTCGGTGGCGGGGGTTCCTACAATGAGCAGTACTTC. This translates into CASSVGGGGSYNEQYF.

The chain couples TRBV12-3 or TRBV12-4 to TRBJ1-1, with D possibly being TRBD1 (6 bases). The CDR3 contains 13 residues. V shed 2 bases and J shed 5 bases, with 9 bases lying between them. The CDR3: CASSLYRATEAFF. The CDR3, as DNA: TGTGCCAGCAGTTTATACAGGGCGACTGAAGCTTTCTTT.

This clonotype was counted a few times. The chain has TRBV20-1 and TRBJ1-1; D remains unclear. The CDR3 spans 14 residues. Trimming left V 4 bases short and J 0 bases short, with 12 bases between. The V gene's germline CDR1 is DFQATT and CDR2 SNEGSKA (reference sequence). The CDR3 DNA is TGCAGTGCTACCCTTCGCGCAGTGAACACTGAAGCTTTCTTT. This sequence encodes CSATLRAVNTEAFF.

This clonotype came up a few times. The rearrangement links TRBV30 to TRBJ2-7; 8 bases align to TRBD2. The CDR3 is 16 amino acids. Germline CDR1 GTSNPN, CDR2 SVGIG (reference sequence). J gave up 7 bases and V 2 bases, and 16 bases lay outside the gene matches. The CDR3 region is CAWSPPRGGRIYEQYF. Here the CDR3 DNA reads TGTGCCTGGAGTCCACCCCGGGGGGGGCGCATCTATGAGCAGTACTTC.